These 24 T cell receptor beta chains were sequenced from one sample in a study of T cells in Graves' hyperthyroidism and ophthalmopathy. RNA transcripts provided the source from which TCR beta CDR3 regions were amplified. An initial round of RT-PCR targeting the TCR CDR3 relied on the HTBI primer set. TCRdb independently ran MiXCR on the multiplex PCR reads; one entry per CDR3 protein. The table has a few hundred thousand distinct CDR3 sequences, about 15% seen once. Sequenced: blood. These TCRs come from a young woman with Graves' hyperthyroidism.

This clonotype was observed a few times. The chain uses TRBV14 and TRBJ2-7; D is undetermined. Germline lookup yields CDR1 SGHDN and CDR2 FVKESK. Trimming cost V 4 bases and J 2 bases, with 12 bases left between them. The CDR3 extends over 14 amino acids. The CDR3 spells CASSRRPLTYEQYF. The CDR3, as DNA: TGTGCCAGCAGCCGGCGACCCTTGACCTACGAGCAGTACTTC.

The sample holds a few counts of this clonotype. This sequence joins TRBV19 and TRBJ2-7; the D is unclear. Germline values: CDR1 LNHDA, CDR2 SQIVND (reference sequence). V lost 1 base to trimming and J lost 0 bases, with 7 bases between them. This CDR3 has 14 amino acids. CDR3 bases: TGTGCCAGTAGTATAGGGGTTAGCTCCTACGAGCAGTACTTC. Amino acids: CASSIGVSSYEQYF.

On this clonotype: This may come from a read error, since a much larger clone is one base off. The rearrangement uses TRBV20-1 and TRBJ2-7; TRBD2 agrees at 9 bases. The germline V gene has CDR1 DFQATT and CDR2 SNEGSKA (reference sequence). The CDR3 runs 14 residues. V was pared by 4 bases and J by 7 bases, with 11 bases of the junction left unmatched. Here the CDR3 reads CSAKPPSGTDEQYF. The CDR3 DNA reads TGCAGTGCTAAGCCCCCTAGCGGGACAGATGAGCAGTACTTC.

This clonotype was counted ten times or more. The gene calls are TRBV7-9 and TRBJ2-6, with unresolved D. Germline lookup yields CDR1 SEHNR and CDR2 FQNEAQ (reference sequence). This CDR3 is 15 amino acids long. V lost 4 bases and J 0 bases, leaving 7 bases between the germline ends. The CDR3 DNA reads TGTGCCAGCAGCTCCGTGGGCTCTGGGGCCAACGTCCTGACTTTC. Protein: CASSSVGSGANVLTF.

This clonotype came up a few times. The CDR3 region is CASSDLRWAEAFF. For the CDR3, the DNA is TGTGCCAGCAGTGACCTGAGGTGGGCTGAAGCTTTCTTT. The V and J genes are TRBV6-1 and TRBJ1-1; D is unresolved. Trimming took off 3 bases at V and 6 bases at J, with 11 bases between the two ends. The CDR3 sequence is 13 residues long. In germline, CDR1 is MNHNS, CDR2 SASEGT.

The genes are TRBV11-1 and TRBJ2-1; D not certain. Trimming shortened V by 1 base and J by 1 base, and 11 bases separated the two germline ends. The CDR3 contains 16 residues. Germline values: CDR1 SGHAT, CDR2 FQDESV (reference sequence). In DNA, the CDR3 is TGTGCCAGCAGCTTAGGCCAGGCCCTTTCCTACAATGAGCAGTTCTTC. Amino acid sequence: CASSLGQALSYNEQFF.

This clonotype was detected ten times or more. This chain connects TRBV12-3 or TRBV12-4 to TRBJ2-3; D may be TRBD1 (6 bases). This CDR3 has 14 amino acids. V lost 5 bases to trimming and J lost 1 base, with 10 bases between them. The CDR3 here is CASSGGERTDTQYF. As DNA, the CDR3 is TGTGCCAGCAGTGGGGGCGAACGCACAGATACGCAGTATTTT.

This sequence joins TRBV6-1 and TRBJ2-1, with TRBD1 matching 10 bases. CDR1 is MNHNS, CDR2 SASEGT, per germline. The CDR3 has 15 residues. The J segment lost 1 base and the V segment lost 6 bases, leaving 3 bases of the junction unmatched. The CDR3 coding sequence is TGTGCCAGCAGGGGGACAGGGGTGTCCTACAATGAGCAGTTCTTC. Amino acid sequence: CASRGTGVSYNEQFF.

The rearrangement joins TRBV5-1 to TRBJ2-1; 7 nucleotides agree with TRBD1. Germline CDR1 reads SGHRS; CDR2 reads YFSETQ. The J segment lost 7 bases and the V segment lost 4 bases, leaving 14 bases of the junction unmatched. This CDR3 is built from 16 residues. The CDR3 here is CASSARPTGPTNEQFF. CDR3 coding DNA: TGCGCCAGCAGCGCGCGGCCGACAGGGCCCACGAATGAGCAGTTCTTC. The full variable domain, in which reference TRBV5-1 and TRBJ2-1 provide the parts outside the CDR3, is KAGVTQTPRYLIKTRGQQVTLSCSPISGHRSVSWYQQTPGQGLQFLFEYFSETQRNKGNFPGRFSGRQFSNSRSEMNVSTLELGDSALYLCASSARPTGPTNEQFFGPGTRLTVL.

This clonotype was counted only a few times. The gene calls are TRBV7-2 and TRBJ1-5; no clear D gene. CDR1 is SGHTA, CDR2 FQGNSA, per germline. The CDR3 length is 16 residues. V lost 0 bases, J lost 5 bases, and 14 bases lay in between. CDR3 bases: TGTGCCAGCAGCTTAGCAGGCAGGCGAGGGCATCAGCCCCAGCATTTT. Amino acid sequence: CASSLAGRRGHQPQHF.

This clonotype was observed a handful of times. The chain employs TRBV5-4 and TRBJ2-3; D gene unclear. The CDR3 contains 15 residues. Trimming took off 2 bases at V and 2 bases at J, with 12 bases between the two ends. Germline-derived CDR1 and CDR2 are SGHNT and YYREEE (reference sequence). The CDR3 loop reads CASSFSAVATDTQYF. As DNA, the CDR3 is TGTGCCAGCAGCTTCTCTGCGGTAGCCACAGATACGCAGTATTTT.

This clonotype showed up just a few times. The chain has TRBV24-1 and TRBJ2-5; weak D call: TRBD2 (5 bases). Germline assignment: CDR1 KGHDR and CDR2 SFDVKD. The CDR3 is 15 residues long. V gave up 2 bases and J gave up 6 bases, with 15 bases separating them. The CDR3 DNA follows: TGTGCCACCAGTGATTCCGGGTCCACGGGGAAGACCCAGTACTTC. Protein: CATSDSGSTGKTQYF.

At least ten counts were recorded for this clonotype. The V call is TRBV28, the J call TRBJ2-2; TRBD1 might be the D (6 bases). The CDR3 spans 14 residues. Trimming pared 3 bases from V and 8 bases from J, leaving 13 bases between. The V gene's germline CDR1 is MDHEN and CDR2 SYDVKM. The CDR3 spells CASSFGQGFGELFF. The CDR3 DNA is TGTGCCAGCAGTTTTGGTCAGGGGTTTGGGGAGCTGTTTTTT.

V and J are TRBV15 and TRBJ1-5, with 7 bases identical to TRBD1. This CDR3 contains 17 residues. V lost 4 bases, J lost 0 bases, and 9 bases stayed unmatched. Germline lookup yields CDR1 LNHNV and CDR2 YYDKDF (reference sequence). The CDR3 coding sequence is TGTGCCACCAGCACTAAAGAGACAGGGTATAGCAATCAGCCCCAGCATTTT. Translating it yields CATSTKETGYSNQPQHF.

CDR3 DNA sequence: TGTGCCAGCAGTTCAAGACAGGGGGAAGAGACCCAGTACTTC. Translating gives CASSSRQGEETQYF. J is TRBJ2-5 and V is TRBV12-3 or TRBV12-4; 9 bases are a match to TRBD1. Unmatched junction bases numbered 3, after V lost 4 bases and J lost 3 bases. This CDR3 is built from 14 residues.

This clonotype has more than one count but fewer than ten. CDR3 in DNA: TGTGCCAGCTTTAGGTCCTCTGGGGCCAACGTCCTGACTTTC. Translated: CASFRSSGANVLTF. The J gene is TRBJ2-6, the V gene TRBV12-3 or TRBV12-4; D gene unclear. CDR3 length equals 14 residues. V lost 8 bases and J lost 0, with 8 bases in between.

The rearrangement links TRBV6-2 or TRBV6-3 to TRBJ2-2, with D possibly matching TRBD1 (5 bases). CDR3 length equals 15 residues. Per germline, CDR1 MNHEY and CDR2 SVGEGT. V was shortened by 4 bases and J by 1 base, with 10 bases between the two germline ends. The CDR3 sequence: CASSWTRLNTGELFF. The CDR3, as DNA: TGTGCCAGCAGTTGGACACGCTTGAACACCGGGGAGCTGTTTTTT.

This rearrangement joins TRBV28 to TRBJ2-4; 9 bases align to TRBD2. This CDR3 spans 18 amino acids. From germline, CDR1 is MDHEN and CDR2 SYDVKM. V lost 4 bases to trimming and J lost 2 bases; unmatched junction nucleotides: 12. CDR3 coding DNA: TGTGCCAGCAGTTCCGTTAGCAGCGGGAGGAGGCCCAAAAACATTCAGTACTTC. It yields the protein CASSSVSSGRRPKNIQYF.

This sequence joins TRBV4-1 and TRBJ2-1, with 9 positions matching TRBD1. The V gene end was trimmed by 1 base and the J gene end by 9 bases; junction bases not matched to a gene: 7. The CDR3 contains 15 residues. Looked up from germline, CDR1 is MGHRA and CDR2 is YSYEKL. The DNA for the CDR3 is TGCGCCAGCAGCCAAGTGACAGGGGGGGAAGGTGAGCAGTTCTTC. Amino acids: CASSQVTGGEGEQFF.

Ten or more counts support this clonotype. This rearrangement joins TRBV10-3 to TRBJ1-1; TRBD1 matches 7 bases. This CDR3 is 15 amino acids long. The germline V gene encodes CDR1 ENHRY and CDR2 SYGVKD. V trimming: 7 bases; J trimming: 0 bases; junction bases outside the gene matches: 8. The CDR3 nucleotides read TGTGCCATCAACATCGGGGACAGTCTGAACACTGAAGCTTTCTTT. Translated, it gives CAINIGDSLNTEAFF.

This clonotype was detected ten times or more. CDR3 nucleotides: TGTGCCAGCAGCTCAACTGCACAGACCTACGAGCAGTACTTC. Amino acids: CASSSTAQTYEQYF. The rearrangement joins TRBV7-2 to TRBJ2-7; D gene unclear. From germline, CDR1 is SGHTA and CDR2 FQGNSA. The CDR3 extends over 14 amino acids. V was cut by 4 bases and J by 2 bases, with 12 bases left in between.

This clonotype showed up many times. V usage is TRBV4-2 and J usage is TRBJ2-5; maybe TRBD2 (6 bases). The V gene lost 4 bases and the J gene lost 1 base, with 10 bases spanning the gap. The CDR3 spans 14 residues. Germline V gene sequence: CDR1 LGHNA, CDR2 YNFKEQ. The CDR3: CASSRGDFQETQYF. CDR3 nucleotides: TGTGCCAGCAGCCGAGGGGACTTCCAAGAGACCCAGTACTTC.

This clonotype was observed a handful of times. V is TRBV25-1 and J is TRBJ2-4; D is possibly TRBD2 (5 bases). The CDR3 is 17 residues long. Germline CDR1 reads MGHDK; CDR2 reads SYGVNS. V gave up 3 bases and J gave up 0 bases, with 15 bases separating them. CDR3 protein: CASSDSDYALAKNIQYF. The CDR3 coding sequence is TGTGCCAGCAGTGATTCCGACTATGCCCTAGCCAAAAACATTCAGTACTTC. Full variable domain (remainder filled in from reference TRBV25-1 and TRBJ2-4): EADIYQTPRYLVIGTGKKITLECSQTMGHDKMYWYQQDPGMELHLIHYSYGVNSTEKGDLSSESTVSRIRTEHFPLTLESARPSHTSQYLCASSDSDYALAKNIQYFGAGTRLSVL.

The V and J genes are TRBV20-1 and TRBJ1-6; 10 bases line up with TRBD1. The ends lost 4 bases at V and 10 bases at J; junction bases unmatched: 7. This CDR3 comprises 14 residues. CDR1 is DFQATT and CDR2 is SNEGSKA in the germline V gene (reference sequence). CDR3 DNA sequence: TGCAGTGCTAACCGGGACAGGGGAAACTCACCCCTCCACTTT. Its translation is CSANRDRGNSPLHF.